The rows below give T cell receptor beta chains drawn from one sample of a study of blood T cell repertoires in COVID-19. Sequencing used immunoSEQ multiplex PCR; TCRdb keeps in-frame clones, though not all of them. The sample contains roughly 200,000 clones, about 81% of which appear only once. The sample taken for sequencing was peripheral blood. Receptor source: an elderly woman with COVID-19, enrolled during active disease. The CDR3 runs from the conserved cysteine through the conserved F or W. D genes are given only for firm matches. The size entry is marked missing in some rows and otherwise reads once, few, many or a size class.

j_call d_call clone_size v_call cdr3_aa cdr3_nt
TRBJ2-4 TRBD2 NA TRBV4-1 CASSQREGGREWNKNIQYF TGCGCCAGCAGCCAAAGGGAGGGCGGGAGAGAATGGAACAAAAACATTCAGTACTTC
TRBJ2-5 NA once TRBV4-1 CASSQGTSRGETQYF TGCGCCAGCAGCCAAGGGACCTCACGGGGAGAGACCCAGTACTTC
TRBJ2-3 NA few TRBV6-1 CASSEAWQAQYF TGTGCCAGCAGTGAAGCGTGGCAGGCGCAGTATTTT
TRBJ1-5 NA NA TRBV6-5 CASRRQGSNQPQHF TGTGCCAGCAGGCGGCAGGGCAGCAATCAGCCCCAGCATTTT
TRBJ2-7 TRBD2 NA TRBV9 CASSFRTSGTLYF TGTGCCAGCAGCTTTCGGACTAGCGGGACTCTGTACTTC
TRBJ1-2 NA NA TRBV7-2 CASSLGAGAIYGYTF TGTGCCAGCAGCTTAGGGGCAGGGGCGATCTATGGCTACACCTTC
TRBJ2-3 NA NA TRBV12-3/TRBV12-4 CASSWLATDTQYF TGTGCCAGCAGTTGGCTGGCCACAGATACGCAGTATTTT
TRBJ1-3 NA NA TRBV24-1 CATSDPNRAGNTIYF TGTGCCACCAGTGACCCTAACAGGGCTGGAAACACCATATATTTT
TRBJ2-1 TRBD1 NA TRBV6-5 CASSSARGPYNNEQFF TGTGCCAGCAGTTCCGCCAGGGGGCCCTATAACAATGAGCAGTTCTTC
TRBJ2-7 TRBD2 NA TRBV3-1/TRBV3-2 CASSLVGRQGYEQYF TGTGCCAGCAGCCTCGTCGGGAGGCAGGGCTACGAGCAGTACTTC
TRBJ1-3 NA NA TRBV3-1/TRBV3-2 CASSQRPGTGNTIYF TGTGCCAGCAGCCAAAGACCGGGGACTGGAAACACCATATATTTT
TRBJ2-3 NA NA TRBV19 CASSKRGSDTQYF TGTGCCAGTAGTAAACGAGGGTCAGATACGCAGTATTTT
TRBJ2-7 NA NA TRBV19 CASRDGGTYEQYF TGTGCCAGTAGGGACGGAGGGACCTACGAGCAGTACTTC
TRBJ2-1 NA NA TRBV7-2 CASSLFGSSYNEQFF TGTGCCAGCAGCTTATTCGGGAGCTCCTACAATGAGCAGTTCTTC
TRBJ2-3 NA NA TRBV10-3 CAISESSSDTQYF TGTGCCATCAGTGAGTCGTCGTCGGATACGCAGTATTTT
TRBJ1-1 NA NA TRBV9 CASSVQGNGGTEAFF TGTGCCAGCAGCGTTCAGGGGAACGGAGGCACTGAAGCTTTCTTT
TRBJ2-7 NA many TRBV18 CASSGGLDSYEQYF TGTGCCAGCTCAGGCGGACTGGACTCCTACGAGCAGTACTTC
TRBJ2-6 NA NA TRBV3-1/TRBV3-2 CASSDSLGVSGANVLTF TGTGCCAGCAGCGATAGTCTAGGGGTTTCTGGGGCCAACGTCCTGACTTTC